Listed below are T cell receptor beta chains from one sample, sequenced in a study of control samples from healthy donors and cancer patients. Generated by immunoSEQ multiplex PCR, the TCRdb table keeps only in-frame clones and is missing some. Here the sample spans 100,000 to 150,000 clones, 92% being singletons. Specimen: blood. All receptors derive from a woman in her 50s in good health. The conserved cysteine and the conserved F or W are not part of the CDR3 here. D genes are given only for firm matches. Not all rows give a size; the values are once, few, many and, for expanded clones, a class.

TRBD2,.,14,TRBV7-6,ASSSIAGGRIDTQY
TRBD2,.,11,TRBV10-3,ATSGGPYNEQF
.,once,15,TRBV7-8,ASSLEEPARRTGELF
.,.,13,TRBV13,ASSLGGHLNSPLH
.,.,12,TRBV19,ASSIALQGYEQY
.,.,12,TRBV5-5,ASSLVPDNSPLH
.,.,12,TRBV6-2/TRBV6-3,ASSGAVWGTEAF
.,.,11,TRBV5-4,AIVDARNYGYT
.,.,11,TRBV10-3,AISELGVGEQF
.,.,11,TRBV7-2,ASSLERTEPLH
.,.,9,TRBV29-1,SVDGGNKAF
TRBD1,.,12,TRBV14,ASSLAGGFYEQY
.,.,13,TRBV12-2,ASRLVMSSGNTIY
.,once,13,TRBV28,ASSSVEAGRGELF
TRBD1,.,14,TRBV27,ASSLSRQGYNYGYT
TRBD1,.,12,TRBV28,ASSKTGTDNEQF
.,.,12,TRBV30,AWTEDSYYNEQF
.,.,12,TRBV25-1,ASSPGLGAGGYT
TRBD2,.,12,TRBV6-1,ASSELAGARTQY
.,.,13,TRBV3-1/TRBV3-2,ASSQRGGDNYGYT
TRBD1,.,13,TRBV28,ASSFPQGFNQPQH
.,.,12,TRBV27,ASRRNLRNTEAF
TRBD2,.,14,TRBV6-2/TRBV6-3,ASSPRGAGTYNEQF
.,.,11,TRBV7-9,ASSPTGQYGYT
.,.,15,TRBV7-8,ASSLVTSVGGSSEQF
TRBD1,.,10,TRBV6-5,ASLGTGGGYT
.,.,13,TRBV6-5,ASSYSQGETYEQY